This section outlines one T cell receptor (beta chain) sequence together with its context. This CDR3 is built from 17 residues. The junction had 5 bases not matched to a gene; V was cut back by 0 bases and J by 2 bases. Germline values: CDR1 MNHEY, CDR2 SVGEGT. This specimen belongs to a study of CD8 T cells in Susac syndrome. RNA, at about 0.45 to 1 ug, was reverse transcribed with random hexamers. TCRdb processed the immunoSEQ multiplex PCR reads anew with MiXCR; each CDR3 protein has one entry. The sample includes about 210,000 distinct CDR3 sequences, roughly 94% of them seen just once. Sequenced: CD4+ T cells from PBMCs. J is TRBJ2-2 and V is TRBV6-2 or TRBV6-3; the match to TRBD1 covers 8 bases. The receptor was derived from a human donor in good health. The CDR3 loop reads CASSYSVGQENTGELFF. CDR3 DNA sequence: TGTGCCAGCAGTTACTCTGTGGGACAGGAAAACACCGGGGAGCTGTTTTTT.